This TCR beta chain emerged from a study of cytomegalovirus exposure and HLA in healthy donors. Study-wide context: A data release that came early held tens of millions of unique TCRs from HLA-typed donors. General study points: Using a false discovery rate of 0.05, a later analysis showed that 15,000 to 20,000 TCR beta sequences were associated with HLA alleles. Later analysis revealed greater clonal expansion in HLA-associated TCR beta chains than in equally common others.

The CDR3 sequence is 14 residues long. Germline V lookup: CDR1 KGHSH, CDR2 LQKENI. The V end lost 3 bases, the J end lost 0 bases, and 8 bases lay between the germline ends. PCR primers comprised 60 Vbeta and 13 Jbeta primers. Data came from immunoSEQ multiplex PCR; TCRdb stores just in-frame clones and leaves some out. The data hold more than 85,000 clones, with roughly three quarters observed a single time. Healthy bone marrow donors made up the donor group. To note about this clone: The antigen is undetermined.

The source is a female donor in good health and CMV-seronegative. The rearrangement links TRBV18 to TRBJ1-1, with D tentatively TRBD1 (5 bases). Sequenced: PBMCs. The CDR3 loop is CASSPGPMNTEAFF. CDR3 bases: TGTGCCAGCTCACCGGGGCCTATGAACACTGAAGCTTTCTTT. The whole variable domain, remainder taken from reference TRBV18 and TRBJ1-1, is NAGVMQNPRHLVRRRGQEARLRCSPMKGHSHVYWYRQLPEEGLKFMVYLQKENIIDESGMPKERFSAEFPKEGPSILRIQQVVRGDSAAYFCASSPGPMNTEAFFGQGTRLTVV.